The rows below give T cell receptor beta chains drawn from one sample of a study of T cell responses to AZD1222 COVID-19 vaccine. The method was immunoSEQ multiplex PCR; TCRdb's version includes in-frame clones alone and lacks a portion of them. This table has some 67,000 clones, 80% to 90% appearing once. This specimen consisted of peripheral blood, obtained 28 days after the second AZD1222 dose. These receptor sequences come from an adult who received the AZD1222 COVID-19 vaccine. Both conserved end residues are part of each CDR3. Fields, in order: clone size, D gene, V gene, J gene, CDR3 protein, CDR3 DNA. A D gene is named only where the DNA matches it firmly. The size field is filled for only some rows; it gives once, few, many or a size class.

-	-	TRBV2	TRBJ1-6	CASSEGPNSPLHF	TGTGCCAGCAGTGAAGGGCCTAATTCACCCCTCCACTTT
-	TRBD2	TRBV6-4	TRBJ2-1	CASSSTGGAFYNEQFF	TGTGCCAGCAGTTCGACCGGGGGGGCTTTCTACAATGAGCAGTTCTTC
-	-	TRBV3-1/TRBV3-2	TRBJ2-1	CASSQGDVSREQFF	TGTGCCAGCAGCCAAGGGGACGTCTCTCGGGAGCAGTTCTTC
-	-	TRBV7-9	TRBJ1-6	CATQDSYRWGENSPLHF	TGTGCCACCCAAGACAGTTACCGTTGGGGGGAAAATTCACCCCTCCACTTT
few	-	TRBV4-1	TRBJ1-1	CASSQPATGKTEAFF	TGCGCCAGCAGCCAACCGGCGACGGGAAAGACTGAAGCTTTCTTT
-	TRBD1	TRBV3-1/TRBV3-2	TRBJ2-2	CASSQAPGQGPGELFF	TGTGCCAGCAGCCAAGCGCCAGGACAGGGGCCGGGGGAGCTGTTTTTT
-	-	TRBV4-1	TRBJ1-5	CASSHLRGNQPQHF	TGCGCCAGCAGCCACCTGCGGGGGAATCAGCCCCAGCATTTT
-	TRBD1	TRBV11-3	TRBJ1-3	CASSGQEQHSGNTIYF	TGTGCCAGCAGCGGACAGGAACAACACTCTGGAAACACCATATATTTT
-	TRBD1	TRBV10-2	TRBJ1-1	CASTADRGDTEAFF	TGCGCCAGCACTGCGGACAGGGGAGACACTGAAGCTTTCTTT
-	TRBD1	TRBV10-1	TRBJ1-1	CASSEAGDRVKYGVNTEAFF	TGCGCCAGCAGTGAGGCGGGGGACAGGGTCAAATATGGTGTGAACACTGAAGCTTTCTTT
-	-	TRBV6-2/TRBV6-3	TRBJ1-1	CASSYTGYGTEAFF	TGTGCCAGCAGTTATACAGGGTATGGGACTGAAGCTTTCTTT
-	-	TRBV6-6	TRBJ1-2	CASRTGTVRNYGYTF	TGTGCCAGCAGGACCGGGACTGTCAGGAACTATGGCTACACCTTC
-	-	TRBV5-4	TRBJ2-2	CASSLGQSRDTGELFF	TGTGCCAGCAGCTTGGGACAGTCAAGGGACACCGGGGAGCTGTTTTTT
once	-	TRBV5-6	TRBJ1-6	CASRAGRFYNSPLHF	TGTGCCAGCAGGGCGGGGAGATTCTATAATTCACCCCTCCACTTT
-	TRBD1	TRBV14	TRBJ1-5	CASSQEGQGDPDNQPQHF	TGTGCCAGCAGCCAAGAGGGACAGGGAGACCCTGACAATCAGCCCCAGCATTTT
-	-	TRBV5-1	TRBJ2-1	CASSLEAANNEQFF	TGCGCCAGCAGCTTGGAGGCAGCAAACAATGAGCAGTTCTTC
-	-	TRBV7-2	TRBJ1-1	CATRAGLNTEAFF	TGTGCCACTCGGGCCGGTTTGAACACTGAAGCTTTCTTT
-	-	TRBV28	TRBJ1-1	CASRRLPRAAFF	TGTGCCAGCAGGCGACTACCACGGGCGGCTTTCTTT
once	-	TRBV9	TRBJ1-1	CASSVAGKGSNTEAFF	TGTGCCAGCAGCGTAGCTGGGAAGGGATCGAACACTGAAGCTTTCTTT
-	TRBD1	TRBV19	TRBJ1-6	CASTIRQGTINSPLHF	TGTGCCAGTACCATTCGACAGGGTACAATCAATTCACCCCTCCACTTT
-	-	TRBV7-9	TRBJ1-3	CASSSWRGIGNTIYF	TGTGCCAGCAGCTCCTGGCGGGGGATCGGAAACACCATATATTTT
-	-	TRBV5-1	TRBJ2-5	CASSFNTAQETQYF	TGCGCCAGCAGCTTCAACACAGCGCAAGAGACCCAGTACTTC
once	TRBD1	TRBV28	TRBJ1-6	CASSTRGLQNSPLHF	TGTGCCAGCAGTACCAGGGGGCTTCAGAATTCACCCCTCCACTTT
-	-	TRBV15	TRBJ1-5	CATSGGAGITQPQHF	TGTGCCACCAGCGGGGGGGCAGGGATCACTCAGCCCCAGCATTTT
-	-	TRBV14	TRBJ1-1	CASSQVPQLNTEAFF	TGTGCCAGCAGCCAAGTGCCCCAGTTGAACACTGAAGCTTTCTTT
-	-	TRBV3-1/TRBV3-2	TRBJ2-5	CASSQGPPWETQYF	TGTGCCAGCAGCCAAGGCCCCCCGTGGGAGACCCAGTACTTC
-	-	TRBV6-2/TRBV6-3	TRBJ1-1	CASSYWGLNNTEAFF	TGTGCCAGCAGTTACTGGGGCCTGAACAACACTGAAGCTTTCTTT
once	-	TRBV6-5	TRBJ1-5	CASSSTGPNQPQHF	TGTGCCAGCAGTAGTACAGGGCCCAATCAGCCCCAGCATTTT
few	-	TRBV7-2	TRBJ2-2	CASSLNRATGELFF	TGTGCCAGCAGCTTAAACAGGGCCACCGGGGAGCTGTTTTTT
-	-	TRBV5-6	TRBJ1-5	CASSNTGLNQPQHF	TGTGCCAGCAGCAATACAGGGCTCAATCAGCCCCAGCATTTT
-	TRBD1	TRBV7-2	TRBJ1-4	CASSLRGQGNEKLFF	TGTGCCAGCAGCTTAAGGGGGCAGGGTAATGAAAAACTGTTTTTT
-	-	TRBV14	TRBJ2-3	CASSLIRFPDTQYF	TGTGCCAGCAGCCTTATAAGATTTCCAGATACGCAGTATTTT
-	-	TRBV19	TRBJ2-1	CASSIGATSYNEQFF	TGTGCCAGTAGTATAGGGGCAACCTCCTACAATGAGCAGTTCTTC
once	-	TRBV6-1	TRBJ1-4	CASSEAWGPTNEKLFF	TGTGCCAGCAGTGAAGCATGGGGACCCACTAATGAAAAACTGTTTTTT
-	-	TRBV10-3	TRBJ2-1	CAIWAPGDEQFF	TGTGCCATTTGGGCCCCGGGCGATGAGCAGTTCTTC
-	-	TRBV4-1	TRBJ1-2	CASSQNRDLEGYTF	TGCGCCAGCAGCCAAAACCGGGACTTGGAAGGCTACACCTTC
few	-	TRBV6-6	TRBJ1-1	CASSYSSREAFF	TGTGCCAGCAGTTACTCGAGCAGGGAGGCTTTCTTT
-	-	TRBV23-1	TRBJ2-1	CASPWQRGEQFF	TGCGCCAGCCCATGGCAGCGCGGTGAGCAGTTCTTC